These 28 T cell receptor beta chains came from one sample sequenced in a study of cytomegalovirus exposure and HLA in healthy donors. Amplification used 60 Vbeta primers and 13 Jbeta primers. TCRdb's table, derived via immunoSEQ multiplex PCR, lists solely in-frame clones and lacks some. The data hold 200,000 to 250,000 clones, with about 75% observed a single time. Specimen: PBMCs. The receptors were sampled from a woman aged 30 to 39 in good health and CMV-seronegative.

This clone was observed a few times. The V call is TRBV19, the J call TRBJ1-4; 11 nucleotides agree with TRBD1. The germline CDR1 and CDR2 sequences are LNHDA and SQIVND (reference sequence). The CDR3 runs to 17 residues. Unmatched junction bases numbered 4, after V lost 4 bases and J lost 0 bases. CDR3 sequence: CASSTRDRGTTNEKLFF. CDR3 nucleotides: TGTGCCAGTAGTACCCGGGACAGGGGGACAACTAATGAAAAACTGTTTTTT.

As to this clone: Sequence at one end of the junction differs from germline and may be a read error. The chain couples TRBV7-9 to TRBJ1-1; D is uncertain. Germline lookup yields CDR1 SEHNR and CDR2 FQNEAQ (reference sequence). CDR3 length: 14 residues. The DNA for the CDR3 is TGTGCCAGCAGTTTAGGGTTGGCCTCCACTGAAGCTTTCTTT. Translation gives CASSLGLASTEAFF.

The gene calls are TRBV29-1 and TRBJ1-4; D not resolved. The V end lost 7 bases, the J end lost 0 bases, and 9 bases lay between the germline ends. The CDR3 runs 13 residues. Germline V CDR1 and CDR2: SQVTM, ANQGSEA. CDR3 sequence (DNA): TGCAGCGCCCGATCGGCAACTAATGAAAAACTGTTTTTT. Its translation: CSARSATNEKLFF.

The V and J genes are TRBV15 and TRBJ1-1, with no clear D. The CDR3 covers 15 residues. The V and J ends lost 1 base and 1 base respectively, with 10 bases between them. Germline-derived CDR1 and CDR2 are LNHNV and YYDKDF (reference sequence). Here the CDR3 reads CATSRGAGRNTEAFF. The CDR3 DNA reads TGTGCCACCAGCAGAGGTGCGGGGAGGAACACTGAAGCTTTCTTT.

This clone was observed a few times. CDR3 nucleotide sequence: TGTGCCAGCAGCCAACCGGGTCTAGCGGGAGAGACCCAGTACTTC. It codes for CASSQPGLAGETQYF. The chain joins TRBV4-2 to TRBJ2-5; 8 nucleotides match TRBD2. The CDR3 has 15 amino acids. V shed 2 bases and J 4 bases; nucleotides not matched to a gene: 6. CDR1 and CDR2 (germline): LGHNA, YNFKEQ.

The sample holds a few counts of this clone. The chain recombines TRBV2 with TRBJ1-2; possible D gene TRBD1, 6 bases. V was cut by 7 bases and J by 7 bases, with 19 bases left in between. CDR1 and CDR2 (germline): SNHLY, FYNNEI. This CDR3 has 14 amino acids. The CDR3 DNA follows: TGTGCCAGCATCCGGTCCACAGGGTGGGGTGGCTACACCTTC. Translation: CASIRSTGWGGYTF.

This clone has only a few counts. The V gene is TRBV19, the J gene TRBJ2-2; unclear D gene. The germline V and J ends were trimmed by 10 bases and 5 bases, with 11 bases remaining between them. The CDR3 is made up of 12 amino acids. In germline, CDR1 is LNHDA, CDR2 SQIVND (reference sequence). As DNA, the CDR3 is TGTGCCACTCCAGACTTAACCGGGGAGCTGTTTTTT. This encodes CATPDLTGELFF. Together with reference TRBV19 and TRBJ2-2, the CDR3 gives the full variable domain: DGGITQSPKYLFRKEGQNVTLSCEQNLNHDAMYWYRQDPGQGLRLIYYSQIVNDFQKGDIAEGYSVSREKKESFPLTVTSAQKNPTAFYLCATPDLTGELFFGEGSRLTVL.

The chain employs TRBV4-1 and TRBJ1-2; D is perhaps TRBD1 (6 bases). From germline, CDR1 is MGHRA and CDR2 YSYEKL. Trimming removed 0 bases at V and 8 bases at J, with 13 bases between. The CDR3 length is 14 residues. CDR3 residues: CASSQDSGAKGYTF. The DNA for the CDR3 is TGCGCCAGCAGCCAAGATTCAGGGGCGAAGGGCTACACCTTC.

The chain combines TRBV27 with TRBJ2-7; 11 bases line up with TRBD2. Germline V gives CDR1 MNHEY, CDR2 SMNVEV (reference sequence). V gave up 2 bases and J gave up 3 bases; unmatched junction bases: 3. This CDR3 is built from 15 residues. The CDR3 loop is CASSLRTSGLYEQYF. In DNA, the CDR3 is TGTGCCAGCAGTTTAAGGACTAGCGGGCTCTACGAGCAGTACTTC.

The V gene is TRBV9, the J gene TRBJ2-5, with D possibly TRBD1 on 5 matching bases. With the DNA end fitting TRBJ2-7 better, the J assignment may be wrong. The CDR3 runs to 16 residues. Germline values: CDR1 SGDLS, CDR2 YYNGEE. CDR3 in amino acids: CASSVAAGISSYEQYF. CDR3 DNA sequence: TGTGCCAGCAGCGTAGCCGCAGGGATCAGCTCCTACGAGCAGTACTTC.

This sequence joins TRBV27 and TRBJ1-2; the D gene is possibly TRBD1 (6 bases). The germline V gene has CDR1 MNHEY and CDR2 SMNVEV (reference sequence). The CDR3 length is 13 residues. V was cut by 4 bases and J by 8 bases, with 14 bases left in between. The CDR3 sequence is CASSSFQTGGYTF. CDR3 sequence (DNA): TGTGCCAGCAGTTCTTTTCAAACAGGGGGCTACACCTTC.

The chain combines TRBV7-9 with TRBJ2-4; 8 positions agree with TRBD1. The V segment lost 1 base and the J segment 0 bases; nucleotides outside the gene matches: 2. The CDR3 covers 16 residues. In germline, CDR1 is SEHNR, CDR2 FQNEAQ (reference sequence). CDR3 sequence: CASSLVGQGAKNIQYF. Written as DNA, the CDR3 is TGTGCCAGCAGCTTAGTAGGACAGGGAGCCAAAAACATTCAGTACTTC.

The chain recombines TRBV15 with TRBJ2-7; 8 bases are a match to TRBD2. This CDR3 has 20 amino acids. The J segment lost 3 bases and the V segment lost 5 bases, leaving 24 bases of the junction unmatched. Per the germline V gene, CDR1 is LNHNV and CDR2 is YYDKDF (reference sequence). The CDR3 DNA reads as TGTGCCACCAGCGGACCATTGCGGGAGGAAGGCTCACTCGAATACTACGAGCAGTACTTC. Encoded protein: CATSGPLREEGSLEYYEQYF.

The V gene is TRBV7-8, the J gene TRBJ1-5; TRBD1 matches 7 bases. V shed 6 bases and J 4 bases; nucleotides not matched to a gene: 3. Germline V lookup: CDR1 SGHVS, CDR2 FQNEAQ. The CDR3 is 13 residues long. CDR3 in DNA: TGTGCCAGCAGTTCGGACAGGAATCAGCCCCAGCATTTT. Its translation: CASSSDRNQPQHF.

V is TRBV7-9 and J is TRBJ1-2, with unresolved D. V was trimmed by 2 bases and J by 4 bases, leaving 14 bases between them. CDR1 is SEHNR and CDR2 is FQNEAQ in the germline V gene (reference sequence). This CDR3 spans 15 amino acids. The CDR3 region has the DNA TGTGCCAGCAGCTTACCCCCCATACGTAGCTATGGCTACACCTTC. The encoded protein is CASSLPPIRSYGYTF.

The gene calls are TRBV4-1 and TRBJ2-7; weak D call: TRBD2 (6 bases). The germline V gene encodes CDR1 MGHRA and CDR2 YSYEKL. This CDR3 comprises 15 residues. Trimming took 6 bases from V and 0 from J, leaving 15 bases between them. CDR3 residues: CASSLYAGSSYEQYF. DNA of the CDR3: TGCGCCAGCAGTCTATACGCGGGGAGCTCCTACGAGCAGTACTTC.

This clone was observed once. The V gene is TRBV5-1, the J gene TRBJ2-7; D remains ambiguous. The V gene lost 0 bases and the J gene lost 7 bases, with 14 bases spanning the gap. This CDR3 is built from 14 residues. Germline V gene lookup returns CDR1 SGHRS and CDR2 YFSETQ. The DNA for the CDR3 is TGCGCCAGCAGCTTGGCCGGATCGGGTGGAGAGCAGTACTTC. It encodes CASSLAGSGGEQYF. The full variable domain, completed using reference TRBV5-1 and TRBJ2-7, is KAGVTQTPRYLIKTRGQQVTLSCSPISGHRSVSWYQQTPGQGLQFLFEYFSETQRNKGNFPGRFSGRQFSNSRSEMNVSTLELGDSALYLCASSLAGSGGEQYFGPGTRLTVT.

CDR3 sequence: CSVSQRGGGNEQFF. The CDR3 DNA follows: TGCAGCGTTTCTCAGCGGGGAGGAGGCAATGAGCAGTTCTTC. The chain has TRBV29-1 and TRBJ2-1, with TRBD2 matching 7 bases. The CDR3 extends over 14 amino acids. Germline loops: CDR1 SQVTM, CDR2 ANQGSEA. The V gene end was trimmed by 5 bases and the J gene end by 6 bases; junction bases not matched to a gene: 10.

This chain links TRBV2 with TRBJ2-7; 12 bases match TRBD2. The length of the CDR3 is 15 residues. V shed 3 bases and J 6 bases; nucleotides not matched to a gene: 6. Germline V CDR1 and CDR2: SNHLY, FYNNEI. CDR3 bases: TGTGCCAGCAGTGAGTCTCTAGCGGGAGGGAGCGAGCAGTACTTC. Translation: CASSESLAGGSEQYF.

This clone is a singleton in its sample. The chain's CDR3 is CASSFTSGSVAFYEQYF. CDR3 DNA sequence: TGTGCCAGCAGCTTTACTAGCGGGAGTGTGGCTTTTTACGAGCAGTACTTC. The V and J genes are TRBV7-2 and TRBJ2-7; the match to TRBD2 covers 11 bases. CDR3 length: 17 residues. Per germline, CDR1 SGHTA and CDR2 FQGNSA. The trim removed 3 bases at V and 4 bases at J, leaving 11 bases unmatched.

This clone was recorded a few times. V gene TRBV6-5 combines with J gene TRBJ1-2, with D perhaps TRBD1 (5 bases). This CDR3 contains 13 residues. From germline, CDR1 is MNHEY and CDR2 SVGAGI. Trimming shortened V by 0 bases and J by 4 bases, and 6 bases separated the two germline ends. Here the CDR3 reads CASSYSTAYGYTF. CDR3 sequence (DNA): TGTGCCAGCAGTTACTCGACAGCCTATGGCTACACCTTC.

V and J are TRBV6-5 and TRBJ2-2, with TRBD2 as a possible D gene (6 bases). V lost 2 bases and J lost 6, with 10 bases in between. Germline loops: CDR1 MNHEY, CDR2 SVGAGI. This CDR3 contains 14 residues. This CDR3 is CASSYEEGSGELFF. CDR3 DNA: TGTGCCAGCAGTTACGAGGAGGGATCCGGGGAGCTGTTTTTT.

This clone was observed a few times. This sequence joins TRBV9 and TRBJ1-1, with D possibly being TRBD1 (5 bases). Trimming pared 7 bases from V and 4 bases from J, leaving 17 bases between. The CDR3 runs 14 residues. CDR1 is SGDLS, CDR2 YYNGEE, per germline. The CDR3 sequence: CASAAGGSVTEAFF. For the CDR3, the DNA is TGTGCCAGCGCCGCGGGGGGGAGCGTCACTGAAGCTTTCTTT.

The chain couples TRBV1 to TRBJ1-2. TRBV1 is a pseudogene segment. The CDR3 is 13 residues long. CDR3 coding DNA: TGCACCAGCAGCCATTGGGGGGGGCATGGCTACACCTTC. Encoded protein: CTSSHWGGHGYTF.

J is TRBJ2-1 and V is TRBV2; perhaps TRBD1 as D (5 bases). V lost 6 bases and J 8 bases, leaving 17 bases between the germline ends. This CDR3 is built from 14 residues. Germline-derived CDR1 and CDR2 are SNHLY and FYNNEI. CDR3 DNA: TGTGCCAGCAGAATCGGAGCACAGGTCGATGAGCAGTTCTTC. This gives the protein CASRIGAQVDEQFF.

The sample holds a few counts of this clone. V gene TRBV2 combines with J gene TRBJ2-3, with D unclear. Deletions cut 2 bases from V and 1 base from J, with 16 bases between. This CDR3 has 17 amino acids. Looked up from germline, CDR1 is SNHLY and CDR2 is FYNNEI. DNA for the CDR3: TGTGCCAGCAGTGAAACCCCCGCACCCCGGGGCACAGATACGCAGTATTTT. The encoded protein is CASSETPAPRGTDTQYF.

This clone occurred a few times. An end of the junction differs from the germline gene, which may be a read error. This chain links TRBV7-9 with TRBJ1-4; perhaps TRBD1 as D (5 bases). Looked up from germline, CDR1 is SEHNR and CDR2 is FQNEAQ (reference sequence). This CDR3 has 13 amino acids. CDR3 in amino acids: CSSSPPGGEKLFF. CDR3 nucleotide sequence: TGTTCCAGCAGCCCGCCCGGGGGTGAAAAACTGTTTTTT.

This chain connects TRBV11-3 to TRBJ1-1, with 9 bases that match TRBD1. Germline V CDR1 and CDR2: SGHNT, YENEEA. V was clipped by 9 bases and J by 0 bases; unmatched bases: 14. The CDR3 consists of 17 residues. The CDR3 loop is CARGRTGESPMNTEAFF. Written as DNA, the CDR3 is TGTGCCAGAGGTCGGACAGGGGAATCACCAATGAACACTGAAGCTTTCTTT.